This is a list of T cell receptor beta chains from one sample in a study of neurological immune-mediated disorders. TCRdb analysed the 5' RACE reads with MiXCR anew, one entry per CDR3 protein. The profile shows about 65,000 distinct CDR3 sequences, more than 3.5% of them singletons. Source material: PBMCs. The receptors stem from a man aged 45-65 years with multiple sclerosis. CDR3s include the opening cysteine and the closing phenylalanine or tryptophan. A D gene is named only where the DNA matches it firmly. The listing skips clone size in some rows; elsewhere it reads once, few, many or a size class.

J gene: TRBJ2-2
D gene: .
V gene: TRBV29-1
clone size: many
CDR3 DNA: TGCAGCGTTGTTGAGGGGAAGGGGCCCGGGGAGCTGTTTTTT
CDR3 protein: CSVVEGKGPGELFF

J gene: TRBJ2-5
D gene: TRBD2
V gene: TRBV9
clone size: many
CDR3 DNA: TGTGCCAGCAGCGTAGGACTAGCGGGGGAGACCCAGTACTTC
CDR3 protein: CASSVGLAGETQYF

J gene: TRBJ2-1
D gene: TRBD1
V gene: TRBV20-1
clone size: many
CDR3 DNA: TGCAGTGCGAGCGACCCCGGACAGGGGCGCGATGAGCAGTTCTTC
CDR3 protein: CSASDPGQGRDEQFF

J gene: TRBJ1-4
D gene: .
V gene: TRBV27
clone size: .
CDR3 DNA: TGTGCCAGCAGTTTCCAGGGCTTCTCTGAAAAACTGTTTTTT
CDR3 protein: CASSFQGFSEKLFF

J gene: TRBJ2-7
D gene: TRBD1
V gene: TRBV9
clone size: many
CDR3 DNA: TGTGCCAGCAGCGTAGGACAGGGGGTCTACGAGCAGTACTTC
CDR3 protein: CASSVGQGVYEQYF

J gene: TRBJ2-7
D gene: TRBD1
V gene: TRBV20-1
clone size: many
CDR3 DNA: TGCAGTGCTAAACCTTCATTCGACAGGGGGTACGAGCAGTACTTC
CDR3 protein: CSAKPSFDRGYEQYF

J gene: TRBJ2-1
D gene: TRBD1
V gene: TRBV20-1
clone size: many
CDR3 DNA: TGCAGTGCTGGAATAATATTGGGACAGCACAATGAGCAGTTCTTC
CDR3 protein: CSAGIILGQHNEQFF

J gene: TRBJ1-6
D gene: TRBD1
V gene: TRBV18
clone size: many
CDR3 DNA: TGTGCCAGCTCATCGGGACAGGCTAATTCACCCCTCCACTTT
CDR3 protein: CASSSGQANSPLHF

J gene: TRBJ1-1
D gene: .
V gene: TRBV7-6
clone size: many
CDR3 DNA: TGTGCCAGCAGCCAAGGGGGGGGGACGGCTGAAGCTTTCTTT
CDR3 protein: CASSQGGGTAEAFF

J gene: TRBJ2-1
D gene: TRBD2
V gene: TRBV3-1
clone size: many
CDR3 DNA: TGTGCCAGCAGCGGAAAGGGACTAGCGGCCTACAATGAGCAGTTCTTC
CDR3 protein: CASSGKGLAAYNEQFF

J gene: TRBJ1-3
D gene: .
V gene: TRBV6-6
clone size: many
CDR3 DNA: TGTGCCATCTCTGACAGGTCAAGAAACACCATATATTTT
CDR3 protein: CAISDRSRNTIYF

J gene: TRBJ1-4
D gene: TRBD1
V gene: TRBV5-1
clone size: many
CDR3 DNA: TGCGCCAGCGCGCACCGGGACAGTTCTGAAAAACTGTTTTTT
CDR3 protein: CASAHRDSSEKLFF

J gene: TRBJ1-4
D gene: .
V gene: TRBV29-1
clone size: many
CDR3 DNA: TGCAGCGTTGTAGTCCAGGGAAACGAAAAACTGTTTTTT
CDR3 protein: CSVVVQGNEKLFF

J gene: TRBJ2-3
D gene: TRBD2
V gene: TRBV29-1
clone size: many
CDR3 DNA: TGCAGCGTTACAGCGGGGGTCACAGATACGCAGTATTTT
CDR3 protein: CSVTAGVTDTQYF

J gene: TRBJ1-1
D gene: .
V gene: TRBV12-3/TRBV12-4
clone size: many
CDR3 DNA: TGTGCCAGCAGTACGATCCAGGGACCGAACACTGAAGCTTTCTTT
CDR3 protein: CASSTIQGPNTEAFF

J gene: TRBJ1-5
D gene: .
V gene: TRBV6-6
clone size: many
CDR3 DNA: TGTGCCAGCGGTCGGGGAAATCAGCCCCAGCATTTT
CDR3 protein: CASGRGNQPQHF

J gene: TRBJ2-2
D gene: .
V gene: TRBV24-1
clone size: few
CDR3 DNA: TGTGCCACCAGTGTCACCGCTAACACCGGGGAGCTGTTTTTT
CDR3 protein: CATSVTANTGELFF

J gene: TRBJ2-1
D gene: .
V gene: TRBV20-1
clone size: many
CDR3 DNA: TGCAGTGCTAGAGACAGGGGGGAAAAGTACAATGAGCAGTTCTTC
CDR3 protein: CSARDRGEKYNEQFF

J gene: TRBJ1-2
D gene: .
V gene: TRBV12-3/TRBV12-4
clone size: .
CDR3 DNA: TGTGCCAGCAGTTTAGCGAGCTATGGCTACACCTTC
CDR3 protein: CASSLASYGYTF

J gene: TRBJ2-5
D gene: .
V gene: TRBV6-2/TRBV6-3
clone size: many
CDR3 DNA: TGTGCCAGCAGTTACGGTAGGGGGGGCCGCGAGACCCAGTACTTC
CDR3 protein: CASSYGRGGRETQYF

J gene: TRBJ1-1
D gene: .
V gene: TRBV9
clone size: many
CDR3 DNA: TGTGCCAGCAGCGTTTTCTCGAACACTGAAGCTTTCTTT
CDR3 protein: CASSVFSNTEAFF

J gene: TRBJ2-2
D gene: .
V gene: TRBV4-3
clone size: .
CDR3 DNA: TGCGCCAGCAGCCAAGTGATCCCGCCCGGGGAGCTGTTTTTT
CDR3 protein: CASSQVIPPGELFF

J gene: TRBJ1-6
D gene: .
V gene: TRBV2
clone size: many
CDR3 DNA: TGTGCCACCTGGGGACGGACGAGCTCATATAATTCACCCCTCCACTTT
CDR3 protein: CATWGRTSSYNSPLHF

J gene: TRBJ1-4
D gene: .
V gene: TRBV20-1
clone size: many
CDR3 DNA: TGCAGTGCCAGAAAAGGACAACCTTGGGATGAAAAACTGTTTTTT
CDR3 protein: CSARKGQPWDEKLFF

J gene: TRBJ1-4
D gene: .
V gene: TRBV2
clone size: many
CDR3 DNA: TGTGCCAGCAGAGTATCATTCTTGGATGAAAAACTGTTTTTT
CDR3 protein: CASRVSFLDEKLFF

J gene: TRBJ1-5
D gene: .
V gene: TRBV2
clone size: many
CDR3 DNA: TGTGCCAGCAGTAGCTGGGGAGGCAATCAGCCCCAGCATTTT
CDR3 protein: CASSSWGGNQPQHF

J gene: TRBJ2-4
D gene: .
V gene: TRBV7-2
clone size: many
CDR3 DNA: TGTGCCAGCAGCTTCACAGCAGAAAACATTCAGTACTTC
CDR3 protein: CASSFTAENIQYF

J gene: TRBJ2-5
D gene: .
V gene: TRBV11-2
clone size: many
CDR3 DNA: TGTGCCAGCAGCTTAGATAAGGGGACCCAGTACTTC
CDR3 protein: CASSLDKGTQYF

J gene: TRBJ2-3
D gene: TRBD2
V gene: TRBV7-2
clone size: many
CDR3 DNA: TGTGCCAGCAGTCCTTTTGGCGGGGGGGCCTCAGATACGCAGTATTTT
CDR3 protein: CASSPFGGGASDTQYF

J gene: TRBJ2-1
D gene: .
V gene: TRBV5-1
clone size: many
CDR3 DNA: TGCGCCAGCAGCTCAGGACAGATGTACAATGAGCAGTTCTTC
CDR3 protein: CASSSGQMYNEQFF

J gene: TRBJ2-1
D gene: TRBD2
V gene: TRBV7-6
clone size: many
CDR3 DNA: TGTGCCAGCAGCCCGCGGACTAGCGAAATCTACAATGAGCAGTTCTTC
CDR3 protein: CASSPRTSEIYNEQFF

J gene: TRBJ1-4
D gene: .
V gene: TRBV20-1
clone size: many
CDR3 DNA: TGCAGTGCTAGGTTGGGGGATCAGGGAAAACTGTTTTTT
CDR3 protein: CSARLGDQGKLFF

J gene: TRBJ2-1
D gene: .
V gene: TRBV20-1
clone size: many
CDR3 DNA: TGCAGTGCTAGAGAGGGGGGGGCCCGCTACAATGAGCAGTTCTTC
CDR3 protein: CSAREGGARYNEQFF

J gene: TRBJ2-1
D gene: TRBD1
V gene: TRBV5-1
clone size: many
CDR3 DNA: TGCGCCAGCAGCTTGGAGGGACAGGGTTCCTACAATGAGCAGTTCTTC
CDR3 protein: CASSLEGQGSYNEQFF

J gene: TRBJ1-1
D gene: .
V gene: TRBV4-1
clone size: many
CDR3 DNA: TGCGCCAGCAGCCCCGCTGGCGCCGGCACTGAAGCTTTCTTT
CDR3 protein: CASSPAGAGTEAFF

J gene: TRBJ2-5
D gene: TRBD2
V gene: TRBV7-2
clone size: many
CDR3 DNA: TGTGCCAGCAGCTTACAGCCGCGGGGGGGCCTGGAGACCCAGTACTTC
CDR3 protein: CASSLQPRGGLETQYF

J gene: TRBJ2-5
D gene: .
V gene: TRBV7-2
clone size: many
CDR3 DNA: TGTGCCAGCAGCTTAGTTGGAGGGGAGACCCAGTACTTC
CDR3 protein: CASSLVGGETQYF

J gene: TRBJ1-4
D gene: .
V gene: TRBV11-2
clone size: many
CDR3 DNA: TGTGCCAGCAGCTTAGCGCCGGCAACTAATGAAAAACTGTTTTTT
CDR3 protein: CASSLAPATNEKLFF

J gene: TRBJ1-2
D gene: .
V gene: TRBV6-1
clone size: many
CDR3 DNA: TGTGCCAGCAGTGAACACTGGACGGCCTATGGCTACACCTTC
CDR3 protein: CASSEHWTAYGYTF

J gene: TRBJ1-2
D gene: .
V gene: TRBV9
clone size: many
CDR3 DNA: TGTGCCAGCAGCGTCGGAGGCTCGGGGGGCTATGGCTACACCTTC
CDR3 protein: CASSVGGSGGYGYTF

J gene: TRBJ1-3
D gene: .
V gene: TRBV7-9
clone size: .
CDR3 DNA: TGTGCCAGCAGCTTAGAAGCGGGAAACACCATATATTTT
CDR3 protein: CASSLEAGNTIYF

J gene: TRBJ2-5
D gene: .
V gene: TRBV20-1
clone size: many
CDR3 DNA: TGCAGTGCTAGAGATCAGGAGACTTCCGGAGAGACCCAGTACTTC
CDR3 protein: CSARDQETSGETQYF

J gene: TRBJ2-5
D gene: TRBD1
V gene: TRBV6-6
clone size: many
CDR3 DNA: TGTGCCAGCAGCCACGACAGGGTTGGAGAGACCCAGTACTTC
CDR3 protein: CASSHDRVGETQYF

J gene: TRBJ1-2
D gene: .
V gene: TRBV6-5
clone size: many
CDR3 DNA: TGTGCCAGCAGGCCCTGGGGCGGAGCTAACTATGGCTACACCTTC
CDR3 protein: CASRPWGGANYGYTF

J gene: TRBJ1-1
D gene: .
V gene: TRBV20-1
clone size: many
CDR3 DNA: TGCAGTGTCAAGAGCAGCTACAACACTGAAGCTTTCTTT
CDR3 protein: CSVKSSYNTEAFF

J gene: TRBJ1-2
D gene: .
V gene: TRBV20-1
clone size: many
CDR3 DNA: TGCAGTGCTATAGAGGGACTTGGCTATGGCTACACCTTC
CDR3 protein: CSAIEGLGYGYTF

J gene: TRBJ2-7
D gene: .
V gene: TRBV6-5
clone size: many
CDR3 DNA: TGTGCCAGCAAAGGCCAGCTTGACGAGCAGTACTTC
CDR3 protein: CASKGQLDEQYF

J gene: TRBJ1-5
D gene: TRBD1
V gene: TRBV7-2
clone size: many
CDR3 DNA: TGTGCCAGCAGCCGAGGACAGGGGAGTCAGCCCCAGCATTTT
CDR3 protein: CASSRGQGSQPQHF

J gene: TRBJ2-5
D gene: .
V gene: TRBV6-5
clone size: many
CDR3 DNA: TGTGCCAGCAGTCCCCTGGTGGGGGAGCAAGAGACCCAGTACTTC
CDR3 protein: CASSPLVGEQETQYF

J gene: TRBJ1-5
D gene: .
V gene: TRBV18
clone size: many
CDR3 DNA: TGTGCCAGCCGCGGGGCCGATAATCAGCCCCAGCATTTT
CDR3 protein: CASRGADNQPQHF

J gene: TRBJ2-1
D gene: TRBD2
V gene: TRBV20-1
clone size: many
CDR3 DNA: TGCAGTGCTAGAGATGTGACGGGGGGGGGTGAGCAGTTCTTC
CDR3 protein: CSARDVTGGGEQFF

J gene: TRBJ1-5
D gene: .
V gene: TRBV5-6
clone size: medium-sized
CDR3 DNA: TGTGCCAGCAGCTCAGGAACGGGACAGCCCCAGCATTTT
CDR3 protein: CASSSGTGQPQHF

J gene: TRBJ1-1
D gene: .
V gene: TRBV28
clone size: many
CDR3 DNA: TGTGCCAGCAGTTCGGGGGTGGTGGGCACTGAAGCTTTCTTT
CDR3 protein: CASSSGVVGTEAFF